This T cell receptor beta chain was sequenced for a study of blood T cell repertoires in COVID-19 (dated by TCRdb to about 2020). Background on the whole study: Samples covering the acute and convalescent phases of COVID-19 were provided by collaborators in the United States, Italy and Spain. The samples were drawn from two sources: the first 160 participants of the ongoing ImmuneRACE study, and approximately 1,300 subjects contributed by 6 global collaborators. The dataset comprised deeply sampled blood TCRbeta repertoires from subjects exposed to, actively infected with, or recovered from COVID-19. A de-identified subject ID, COVID-19 status, age in years and sex were almost always included in the sample metadata. The repertoires were released in a freely available public database meant as a resource for research on the immune response to SARS-CoV-2. The prospective study material was composed of cDNA or gDNA derived from T cells, B-cell-depleted T cells, or PBMCs. Where HLA class I and class II types were available, the types were taken from metadata supplied by the sample provider, not from assay-based typing.

In this sample, this clone turned up a few times. Which antigen it targets is not known. There are no base qualities to consult, and no much larger clone falls within one base. CDR1 SNHLY and CDR2 FYNNEI were looked up in the germline V gene. The V and J ends are trimmed by 8 bases and 6 bases, leaving 14 bases between them. The CDR3 has 13 amino acids, counting the end cysteine and phenylalanine. This entry keeps only the CDR3 DNA: 39 bases, framed from base 1. The immunoSEQ Assay, a bias-controlled multiplex PCR, was used to amplify TCRbeta CDR3 regions from genomic DNA. Per the authors' processing: Within the assay, amplification of reference gene primers was used to estimate how many nucleated cells each sample contained. To quantify the absolute abundance of each unique TCRbeta CDR3 rearrangement, sequence reads were collapsed and filtered. For each sample, productive Simpson clonality was calculated by taking the square root of Simpson's diversity index across productive rearrangements. Here the immuneACCESS table is served through TCRdb, limited to in-frame sequences with V and J called. Missing clones are a known gap in these copies; in checked studies unresolved V genes cover under half, and the rest lacks a known reason. The DNA gave D and trimming, while V, J and clone size come from that table. The sample table shows under 60,000 clones, and around three quarters are seen once. Under 30% of the sample lies in the top ten.

Collaborating institutions collected whole blood in K2EDTA tubes following their own protocols. For TCRbeta analysis, collaborators shipped samples as frozen whole blood, isolated PBMCs, or DNA extracted from either of those sample types. What the research found in general, with its limitations: Clinical and demographic metadata were provided uncurated, with the amount varying by source and participant.

The rearranged segments are TRBV2 and TRBJ2-1; the D gene cannot be resolved reliably. The clonotype comes from a man between 65 and 85 years old with acute or convalescent COVID-19. Sequenced sample: peripheral blood. In nucleotides, the sequence is TGTGCCAGCGTATATACAGTACTCAATGAGCAGTTCTTC. Its protein reads: CASVYTVLNEQFF.